This T cell receptor (beta chain) appears in the sequencing data of a study of OX40 agonist ivuxolimab in advanced cancers. Whole-study context: Patients received ivuxolimab, an agonistic anti-OX40 (CD134) antibody.

The sample holds many counts of this clone. The target antigen is unknown. General observations from the study: CD4+ and CD8+ T cells in blood underwent clonal expansion by week 6 at 0.1 to 3.0 mg/kg.

TCRdb's copy holds only in-frame clones and misses some; the assay was immunoSEQ multiplex PCR. This table holds roughly 45,000 clones, roughly 80% found once. Germline-derived CDR1 and CDR2 are SQVTM and ANQGSEA. Trimming took off 7 bases at V and 0 bases at J, with 13 bases between the two ends. The CDR3 is made up of 13 amino acids. Autoimmune disease history or systemic immunosuppression barred patients. Blood specimens came from baseline, cycle 4 day 1, and cycle 7 day 1. The J gene is TRBJ2-7, the V gene TRBV29-1; D could derive from TRBD1 or TRBD2 (6 bases each). The receptor was derived from an adult with an advanced solid tumor such as melanoma, head and neck, liver or kidney cancer. The input for sequencing was CD4+ or CD8+ T cells sorted from blood, taken in a trial of the OX40 agonist ivuxolimab. The CDR3 region is CSARGLGSYEQYF. The CDR3 nucleotides read TGCAGCGCTCGGGGGCTGGGCTCCTACGAGCAGTACTTC.